These 28 T cell receptor beta chains were sequenced from one sample in a study of human T cells and chemical hapten exposure. The study used a library that attached unique molecular identifiers to individual cDNA molecules. TCRdb used MiXCR to reprocess the reads, holding one entry per CDR3 protein. The repertoire holds thousands of distinct CDR3 sequences, around 50% seen once, with roughly 3.9% in the top ten. Described treatment: therapeutic diphenylcyclopropenone sensitization with weekly scalp DPC. This sample comprised whole blood, obtained before DPC sensitization or 2, 6, or about 24 weeks after (not recorded which). These receptors were collected from an adult with alopecia areata. Some clones in this sample may be carry-over from other donors' samples. This table probably holds off-target reads from a library built for another chain.

The chain combines TRBV24-1 with TRBJ2-3, with 8 bases that match TRBD1. The CDR3 runs 15 residues. The V and J ends lost 9 bases and 5 bases, in that order; junction bases with no gene match: 12. The germline gives CDR1 KGHDR, CDR2 SFDVKD. The CDR3 DNA follows: TGTGCCACCGCTACGACAGGGGCCCTAGGAGATACGCAGTATTTT. It codes for CATATTGALGDTQYF.

The V call is TRBV6-5, the J call TRBJ2-7; 8 bases line up with TRBD1. The CDR3 covers 17 residues. The germline V gene has CDR1 MNHEY and CDR2 SVGAGI. The junction had 19 bases not matched to a gene; V was cut back by 6 bases and J by 6 bases. CDR3 protein: CASRPNTLGQGLSEQYF. CDR3 DNA: TGTGCCAGCAGGCCTAATACCCTCGGACAGGGTTTGTCCGAGCAGTACTTC.

This clonotype showed up just once. J is TRBJ2-1 and V is TRBV11-3; the match to TRBD2 covers 14 bases. The ends lost 8 bases at V and 16 bases at J; junction bases unmatched: 10. The CDR3 covers 13 residues. Per the germline V gene, CDR1 is SGHNT and CDR2 is YENEEA. The CDR3 coding sequence is TGTGCCAGCCTACGACTAGCGGGAGGGCCGACATTCTTC. Its protein product is CASLRLAGGPTFF.

The chain employs TRBV20-1 and TRBJ2-7, with 12 bases fitting TRBD1. The CDR3 loop spans 14 amino acids. J lost 6 bases, V lost 3 bases, and 6 bases had no gene match. Looked up from germline, CDR1 is DFQATT and CDR2 is SNEGSKA (reference sequence). The CDR3 DNA sequence: TGCAGTGCTAGTGAAGGGACAGGGGGCCTCGAGCAGTACTTC. As protein: CSASEGTGGLEQYF.

In this sample, this clonotype turned up once. The chain recombines TRBV7-8 with TRBJ2-2; 12 nucleotides match TRBD2. The V gene end was trimmed by 10 bases and the J gene end by 5 bases; junction bases not matched to a gene: 2. CDR1 SGHVS and CDR2 FQNEAQ come from the germline V gene. The CDR3 sequence is 13 residues long. CDR3 sequence (DNA): TGTGCCATCGGACTAGCGGGAACCGGGGAGCTGTTTTTT. Translated, it gives CAIGLAGTGELFF.

The J gene is TRBJ2-6, the V gene TRBV25-1; 7 bases agree with TRBD1. Germline loops: CDR1 MGHDK, CDR2 SYGVNS. With V trimmed by 4 bases and J by 0 bases, 3 bases remained unmatched. This CDR3 has 16 residues. The CDR3 region is CASSGDRDSGANVLTF. Written as DNA, the CDR3 is TGTGCCAGCAGTGGGGACAGAGACTCTGGGGCCAACGTCCTGACTTTC.

DNA of the CDR3: TGTGCCAGCAGTATTCACCCCACAGGGGGCGGTGAGTTCTTC. The encoded protein is CASSIHPTGGGEFF. The chain links TRBV27 to TRBJ2-1; 9 nucleotides line up with TRBD1. Germline lookup yields CDR1 MNHEY and CDR2 SMNVEV (reference sequence). J gave up 14 bases and V 5 bases, and 13 bases lay outside the gene matches. The CDR3 contains 14 residues.

V gene TRBV9 combines with J gene TRBJ2-2; a weak D match, TRBD2 (5 bases). The CDR3 has 14 residues. Germline V gene lookup returns CDR1 SGDLS and CDR2 YYNGEE. The ends were cut back, 6 bases at V and 2 bases at J, with 11 bases in the middle. CDR3 sequence reads: CASTPRVNTGELFF. The CDR3 bases are TGTGCCAGCACCCCGCGGGTTAACACCGGGGAGCTGTTTTTT.

V is TRBV21-1 and J is TRBJ2-1. TRBV21-1 has pseudogene status. This CDR3 region has 14 residues. The CDR3 protein is CASPSSSSYNEQFF. CDR3 nucleotides: TGTGCCAGCCCTTCTAGCAGCTCCTACAATGAGCAGTTCTTC.

The V and J genes are TRBV5-1 and TRBJ2-4; D might be TRBD2 (5 bases). V lost 0 bases and J 3 bases, leaving 7 bases between the germline ends. The CDR3 loop spans 14 amino acids. The germline V gene encodes CDR1 SGHRS and CDR2 YFSETQ. The CDR3 loop reads CASSLGELKNIQYF. The CDR3 nucleotides read TGCGCCAGCAGCTTGGGGGAGCTCAAAAACATTCAGTACTTC.

The chain is built from TRBV12-3 or TRBV12-4 and TRBJ2-4; 7 bases align to TRBD1. CDR3 length equals 16 residues. The trim removed 5 bases at V and 0 bases at J, leaving 7 bases unmatched. CDR3 amino acids: CASSPRGRLAKNIQYF. The DNA of the CDR3 is TGTGCCAGCAGTCCCAGGGGGAGATTAGCCAAAAACATTCAGTACTTC.

V usage is TRBV6-1 and J usage is TRBJ2-3; perhaps TRBD2 as D (5 bases). Germline loops: CDR1 MNHNS, CDR2 SASEGT. This CDR3 contains 15 residues. V was trimmed by 4 bases and J by 0 bases, leaving 11 bases between them. CDR3: CASSGRGTSTDTQYF. CDR3 in DNA: TGTGCCAGCAGTGGTCGGGGAACTAGCACAGATACGCAGTATTTT.

The sample holds a few counts of this clonotype. The chain carries TRBV28 and TRBJ2-1, with 12 positions matching TRBD2. The CDR3 runs to 14 residues. J lost 7 bases, V lost 8 bases, and 6 bases had no gene match. Germline CDR1 is MDHEN and CDR2 is SYDVKM. DNA for the CDR3: TGTGCCAGCCAGACTAGCGGGAGTAGGAATGAGCAGTTCTTC. Translated: CASQTSGSRNEQFF.

The chain joins TRBV6-2 or TRBV6-3 to TRBJ2-7; D unclear. Trimming cost V 5 bases and J 2 bases, with 10 bases left between them. The CDR3 totals 13 residues. Germline lookup yields CDR1 MNHEY and CDR2 SVGEGT. In DNA, the CDR3 is TGTGCCAGCAGTCGGACGGGCACCTACGAGCAGTACTTC. It yields the protein CASSRTGTYEQYF.

The chain joins TRBV6-1 to TRBJ2-3, with D unclear. Germline V gene lookup returns CDR1 MNHNS and CDR2 SASEGT. The CDR3 sequence is 16 residues long. V shed 5 bases and J shed 6 bases, with 21 bases lying between them. In DNA form, the CDR3 reads TGTGCCAGCAGTCGACCGACGACGGGTTTCCTCGATACGCAGTATTTT. Translation gives CASSRPTTGFLDTQYF.

This chain joins TRBV24-1 and TRBJ2-3; D uncertain. V lost 7 bases to trimming and J lost 0 bases, with 4 bases between them. Germline values: CDR1 KGHDR, CDR2 SFDVKD. The CDR3 is 12 amino acids. The CDR3 region is CATSTSTDTQYF. The CDR3 DNA reads TGTGCCACCAGCACTAGCACAGATACGCAGTATTTT.

In this sample, this clonotype turned up a few times. The conserved closing phenylalanine or tryptophan is absent in this CDR3, likely reflecting a read error. The DNA is omitted, as the CDR3 cannot be located on it reliably, and the CDR3 follows TCRdb's listing. The CDR3 is CASSQWTGPLAGGPLG. V and J are TRBV5-4 and TRBJ2-7; the table's D call, TRBD2, was not checked against the DNA. The CDR3 spans 16 amino acids, including both terminal residues. Germline V CDR1 and CDR2: SGHNT, YYREEE (reference sequence).

This clonotype has just one count. CDR3 nucleotides: TGTGCCACCAGCAGAGCCGGAGTAGCGGGAGAGGAGTTCTTC. It specifies CATSRAGVAGEEFF. J is TRBJ2-1 and V is TRBV15; TRBD2 matches at 9 bases. CDR1 LNHNV and CDR2 YYDKDF come from the germline V gene (reference sequence). V gave up 1 base and J gave up 14 bases; unmatched junction bases: 9. The CDR3 covers 14 residues. The entire variable domain, with the rest obtained from reference TRBV15 and TRBJ2-1, is as follows: DAMVIQNPRYQVTQFGKPVTLSCSQTLNHNVMYWYQQKSSQAPKLLFHYYDKDFNNEADTPDNFQSRRPNTSFCFLDIRSPGLGDTAMYLCATSRAGVAGEEFFGPGTRLTVL.

The J gene is TRBJ2-5, the V gene TRBV7-8, with TRBD2 as a possible D gene (5 bases). CDR3 length equals 14 residues. CDR1 and CDR2 from the germline V gene are SGHVS and FQNEAQ. V was pared by 7 bases and J by 5 bases, with 17 bases between. CDR3 DNA: TGTGCCAGCATCCCCTGGCGGGTCGGGGAGACCCAGTACTTC. Translating it yields CASIPWRVGETQYF. Using reference TRBV7-8 and TRBJ2-5 for the parts outside the CDR3, the full variable domain is GAGVSQSPRYKVAKRGQDVALRCDPISGHVSLFWYQQALGQGPEFLTYFQNEAQLDKSGLPSDRFFAERPEGSVSTLKIQRTQQEDSAVYLCASIPWRVGETQYFGPGTRLLVL.

This clonotype was seen more than once but under ten times. V usage is TRBV6-5 and J usage is TRBJ2-2; 7 bases fit TRBD1. This CDR3 comprises 15 residues. CDR1 is MNHEY, CDR2 SVGAGI, per germline. V shed 6 bases, J shed 1 base, and the junction held 5 bases outside the gene matches. For the CDR3, the DNA is TGTGCCAGCAGGGCACAGGGGAAGAACACCGGGGAGCTGTTTTTT. Encoded protein: CASRAQGKNTGELFF.

Only a few counts were recorded for this clonotype. The J gene is TRBJ2-1, the V gene TRBV2; TRBD2 agrees at 12 bases. Per the germline V gene, CDR1 is SNHLY and CDR2 is FYNNEI. Losses at the gene ends were 7 bases for V and 7 bases for J; bases not matched to a gene: 5. There are 14 residues in the CDR3. The CDR3 DNA reads as TGTGCCAGCAAGATAGGGACTAGCGGGAATGAGCAGTTCTTC. Protein: CASKIGTSGNEQFF.

The chain is built from TRBV20-1 and TRBJ1-6; D may be TRBD1 (6 bases). Trimming took off 3 bases at V and 9 bases at J, with 9 bases between the two ends. The length of the CDR3 is 12 residues. Germline lookup yields CDR1 DFQATT and CDR2 SNEGSKA (reference sequence). CDR3 sequence (DNA): TGCAGTGCTAGGCCAGGGGCTTCACCCCTCCACTTT. Protein product: CSARPGASPLHF.

This chain uses TRBV30 with TRBJ2-2, with 9 bases identical to TRBD1. CDR3 length: 14 amino acids. Germline CDR1 GTSNPN, CDR2 SVGIG (reference sequence). Trimming cost V 5 bases and J 6 bases; bases outside gene matches: 7. The CDR3 sequence: CAWEPGTGSGELFF. For the CDR3, the DNA is TGTGCCTGGGAGCCCGGGACAGGGTCCGGGGAGCTGTTTTTT.

The chain uses TRBV6-2 or TRBV6-3 and TRBJ1-1; 7 positions agree with TRBD1. CDR1 and CDR2 (germline): MNHEY, SVGEGT. The CDR3 has 13 amino acids. After removal of 7 bases from V and 1 base from J, the junction contained 3 bases not matched to a gene. The CDR3 DNA reads TGTGCCAGCATCTACAGGGGGAACACTGAAGCTTTCTTT. Protein sequence: CASIYRGNTEAFF.

The chain has TRBV7-9 and TRBJ2-4, with D unclear. The CDR3 runs to 13 residues. From germline, CDR1 is SEHNR and CDR2 FQNEAQ (reference sequence). The ends were cut back, 5 bases at V and 0 bases at J, with 5 bases in the middle. In DNA, the CDR3 is TGTGCCAGCAGCCGGGCAGCCAAAAACATTCAGTACTTC. Protein product: CASSRAAKNIQYF.

The chain uses TRBV2 and TRBJ2-7; D is possibly TRBD1 or TRBD2 (5 bases each). CDR1 is SNHLY, CDR2 FYNNEI, per germline. The CDR3 extends over 15 amino acids. The germline V and J ends were trimmed by 5 bases and 5 bases, with 19 bases remaining between them. CDR3 sequence (DNA): TGTGCCAGCAGTCGGGACGGTGTCGGTATCCACGAGCAGTACTTC. It translates to CASSRDGVGIHEQYF.

The gene calls are TRBV5-1 and TRBJ2-7; 8 bases align to TRBD2. V dropped 2 bases and J dropped 2; count of bases not matched to a gene: 6. This CDR3 is 15 amino acids long. The V gene's germline CDR1 is SGHRS and CDR2 YFSETQ. The CDR3 DNA reads TGCGCCAGCAGCTTTTCTAGCGGGTACACCTACGAGCAGTACTTC. Encoded protein: CASSFSSGYTYEQYF.

The gene calls are TRBV10-1 and TRBJ1-1; TRBD1 matches at 8 bases. The ends lost 6 bases at V and 1 base at J; junction bases unmatched: 1. CDR3 length: 13 amino acids. Germline CDR1 WNHNN, CDR2 SYGVQD (reference sequence). As DNA, the CDR3 is TGCGCCAGCAGAGGACAGGGGAACACTGAAGCTTTCTTT. This encodes CASRGQGNTEAFF.